This T cell receptor beta chain is from a study of T cells in Graves' hyperthyroidism and ophthalmopathy. Study-level points and caveats: A 13 V-J model separated ophthalmopathy from stable hyperthyroidism.

Germline V gene lookup returns CDR1 ENHRY and CDR2 SYGVKD. CDR3 length equals 19 residues. With 0 bases clipped from V and 0 bases from J, the junction kept 12 bases outside the gene matches. The cohort's ophthalmopathy patients, a group with duration under 3 months, had a Clinical Activity Score of at least 3 and a NOSPECS grade of at least 4. Orbital computed tomography and thyroid ultrasound, together with serum TRAb and thyroxine and clinical symptoms, were used for diagnoses. Regions amplified from RNA transcripts were the TCR beta CDR3 regions. The HTBI primer set served for first-round RT-PCR of the TCR CDR3. MiXCR was run by TCRdb on the multiplex PCR reads, yielding one entry per CDR3 protein. The table lists hundreds of thousands of distinct CDR3 sequences, roughly 15% of them singletons. As regards this clonotype: Its target is unknown.

The chain carries TRBV10-3 and TRBJ2-7; 9 positions agree with TRBD2. The source material was blood. The TCR was taken from a woman aged 50 to 60 with Graves' ophthalmopathy. CDR3 nucleotides: TGTGCCATCAGTGAGTCCTGGTGGGTAGCGGGAGTTTCCTCCTACGAGCAGTACTTC. It translates to CAISESWWVAGVSSYEQYF.